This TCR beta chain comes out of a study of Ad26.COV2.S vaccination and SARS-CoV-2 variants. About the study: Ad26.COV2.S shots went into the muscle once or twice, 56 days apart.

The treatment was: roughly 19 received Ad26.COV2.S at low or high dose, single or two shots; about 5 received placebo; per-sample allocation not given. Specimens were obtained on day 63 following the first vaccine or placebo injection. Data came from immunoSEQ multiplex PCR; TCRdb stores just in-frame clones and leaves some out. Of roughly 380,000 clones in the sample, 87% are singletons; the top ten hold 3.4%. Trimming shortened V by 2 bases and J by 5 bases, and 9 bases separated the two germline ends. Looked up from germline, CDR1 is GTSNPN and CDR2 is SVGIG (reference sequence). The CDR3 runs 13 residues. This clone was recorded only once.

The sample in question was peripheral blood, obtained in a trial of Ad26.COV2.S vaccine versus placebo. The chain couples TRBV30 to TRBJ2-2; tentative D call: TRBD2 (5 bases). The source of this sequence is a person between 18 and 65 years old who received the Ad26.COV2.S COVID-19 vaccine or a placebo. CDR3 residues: CAWSREYTGELFF. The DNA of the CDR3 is TGTGCCTGGAGTAGGGAGTATACCGGGGAGCTGTTTTTT.